This TCR beta chain is drawn from a study of graft-versus-host responses after intestinal transplantation. Regarding this clone: Its cognate antigen is unknown.

Study findings and constraints: Where graft-donor T cell macrochimerism was present, patients had high graft-versus-host to host-versus-graft clonal ratios in allografts. GvH clones occurred in recipient marrow; some first appeared in ileum or blood.

Profiled with immunoSEQ multiplex PCR; TCRdb holds only in-frame clones, not every one. Among tens of thousands of clones listed, about 90% were seen once. Trimming left V 7 bases short and J 0 bases short, with 14 bases between. The CDR3 has 15 residues. CDR1 is MNHEY, CDR2 SVGAGI, per germline. The sequence was obtained from a human patient who received an intestinal transplant, so some T cells may come from the graft donor. The sequenced sample was PBMCs, obtained 650 to 690 days after intestinal transplant. The chain carries TRBV6-5 and TRBJ2-3; D possibly corresponds to TRBD1 (5 bases). The CDR3 DNA is TGTGCCAGCACCCTAGGACAAAAAAGCACAGATACGCAGTATTTT. It is translated as CASTLGQKSTDTQYF.